The present T cell receptor (beta chain) was sequenced within a study of Ad26.COV2.S vaccination and SARS-CoV-2 variants. Study at large: The trial was COV1001 and the donor's arm was Ad26.COV2.S. Intramuscularly, Ad26.COV2.S was given either once or twice, 56 days apart.

Stated treatment: around 19 received Ad26.COV2.S at low or high dose, single or two shots; 5 received placebo; per-sample allocation not given. Samples were taken on day 63 after the first vaccine or placebo injection. Repertoires were generated with immunoSEQ multiplex PCR, while TCRdb's copy carries only in-frame clones and drops some. The table has about 390,000 clones, about nine tenths seen once; the top ten hold more than 1.5%. Looked up from germline, CDR1 is SNHLY and CDR2 is FYNNEI. The CDR3 has 12 amino acids. The V end lost 4 bases, the J end lost 4 bases, and 7 bases lay between the germline ends. Notes on the study in general: Breadth measured for non-spike TCRs was similar across vaccine and placebo recipients.

Comments on this clone: What it recognizes is unknown.

The clonotype originates from a person between 18 and 65 years old who received the Ad26.COV2.S COVID-19 vaccine or a placebo. Sequencing used peripheral blood, obtained in a trial of Ad26.COV2.S vaccine versus placebo. The V call is TRBV2, the J call TRBJ2-5; D is ambiguous. The chain's CDR3 is CASSVSGETQYF. For the CDR3, the DNA is TGTGCCAGCAGTGTCTCCGGAGAGACCCAGTACTTC.